A selection of T cell receptor beta chains follows, all from one sample in a study of blood T cell repertoires in COVID-19. Profiling relied on immunoSEQ multiplex PCR, and the TCRdb table lists in-frame clones only, not all of them. The sample has tens of thousands of clones; roughly 90% are singletons. The sequencing input was peripheral blood. The source of these receptors is a man aged 65 to 85 with active or convalescent COVID-19. CDR3s include the opening cysteine and the closing phenylalanine or tryptophan. A D gene is named only where the DNA matches it firmly. Expanded clones are given a class, and other clones once, few, many or no size at all.

few,NA,TRBV6-6,TRBJ1-5,TGTGCCACTACCGGGGGGAATCAGCCCCAGCATTTT,CATTGGNQPQHF
NA,NA,TRBV18,TRBJ1-6,TGTGCCAGCTCACCCAGAGGAAATAATTCACCCCTCCACTTT,CASSPRGNNSPLHF
once,NA,TRBV3-1/TRBV3-2,TRBJ1-3,TGTGCCAGCAGCCTTTGGGCAGGGTCGAACTCTGGAAACACCATATATTTT,CASSLWAGSNSGNTIYF
NA,NA,TRBV30,TRBJ1-4,TGTGCCTCCAGTCAACAGACCGGGGGTAATGAAAAACTGTTTTTT,CASSQQTGGNEKLFF
NA,NA,TRBV30,TRBJ2-1,TGTGCCTGGAGTGTACCGGGAGTGATCCGGTTCTTC,CAWSVPGVIRFF
NA,TRBD2,TRBV28,TRBJ2-7,TGTGCCAGCAGCTGGACTAGCGGGAGTCCGGGGTTCTTC,CASSWTSGSPGFF
NA,TRBD1,TRBV2,TRBJ2-5,TGTGCCAGCAGCAGACAGGGGCCGGGGACCCAGTACTTC,CASSRQGPGTQYF
NA,TRBD2,TRBV7-8,TRBJ2-7,TGTGCCAGCAGGGTGGGGAGGGCATCCTACGAGCAGTACTTC,CASRVGRASYEQYF
NA,TRBD2,TRBV18,TRBJ2-7,TGTGCCAGCTCGCCCGCAGCGGGAGGGCCCTACGAGCAGTACTTC,CASSPAAGGPYEQYF
NA,NA,TRBV18,TRBJ2-1,TGTGCCAGCTCACCGCTTCGTGGCCGGGGGCAGTTCTTC,CASSPLRGRGQFF
NA,NA,TRBV9,TRBJ2-3,TGTGCCAGCAGCCCCCCCGGACAGAGCACAGATACGCAGTATTTT,CASSPPGQSTDTQYF
NA,NA,TRBV4-2,TRBJ2-1,TGTGCCAGCAGCCTGGGTAGCGGTCCGGCTAATGAGCAGTTCTTC,CASSLGSGPANEQFF
NA,NA,TRBV5-1,TRBJ1-4,TGCGCCAGCCGCAAGACAGAACTCAATGAAAAACTGTTTTTT,CASRKTELNEKLFF
NA,NA,TRBV21-1,TRBJ1-2,TGTGCCAGCCTACTCTTCAGGGGAAGCGATGGCTACACCTTC,CASLLFRGSDGYTF
NA,TRBD1,TRBV9,TRBJ1-1,TGTGCCAGCAGCGAGGGACAGGCCCCCACCGAAGCTTTCTTT,CASSEGQAPTEAFF
NA,NA,TRBV27,TRBJ1-4,TGTGCCAGCAGTACCCCGGGCGGGGGAAATGAAAAACTGTTTTTT,CASSTPGGGNEKLFF
NA,NA,TRBV29-1,TRBJ1-3,TGCAGCGTCGCGTCCAACTCTGGAAACACCATATATTTT,CSVASNSGNTIYF
NA,TRBD1,TRBV28,TRBJ2-3,TGTGCCAGCAGTCCTCAGGGACAGGGGATTGCAGATACGCAGTATTTT,CASSPQGQGIADTQYF
NA,TRBD1,TRBV18,TRBJ2-1,TGTGCCAGCTCACCCGGACAGGGGGGAATAGATCAGTTCTTC,CASSPGQGGIDQFF
once,NA,TRBV15,TRBJ2-3,TGTGCCACCAGCACTAGTTTTCGCACAGATACGCAGTATTTT,CATSTSFRTDTQYF
NA,TRBD1,TRBV5-1,TRBJ2-5,TGCGCCAGCAGCTTGGGGACAGGGGGTTCGGGAGAGACCCAGTACTTC,CASSLGTGGSGETQYF
NA,TRBD1,TRBV6-6,TRBJ2-2,TGTGCCAGCCGCGGGACAGGGGACACCGGGGAGCTGTTTTTT,CASRGTGDTGELFF
NA,TRBD2,TRBV2,TRBJ2-1,TGTGCCAGCAGTACCAGAGTAGCGGGAGGGCCAAACAATGAGCAGTTCTTC,CASSTRVAGGPNNEQFF
NA,TRBD1,TRBV29-1,TRBJ2-5,TGCAGCGCCGGACTGGGACAGATAGAGACCCAGTACTTC,CSAGLGQIETQYF
once,TRBD1,TRBV2,TRBJ1-2,TGTGCCAGCAGGACACGGACAGGAGGGGGGAGCTACACCTTC,CASRTRTGGGSYTF
NA,TRBD2,TRBV6-2/TRBV6-3,TRBJ2-3,TGTGCCAGCAGTGACCCCCCCAGCGGGAGTGGATATACGCAGTATTTT,CASSDPPSGSGYTQYF
NA,NA,TRBV10-2,TRBJ1-4,TGCGCCAGCAGTGATTCAGGTCCGACTAATGAAAAACTGTTTTTT,CASSDSGPTNEKLFF
NA,NA,TRBV19,TRBJ1-3,TGTGCCAGTTCGATGGGCGGGGGTAATGGAAACACCATATATTTT,CASSMGGGNGNTIYF
NA,NA,TRBV6-2/TRBV6-3,TRBJ2-5,TGTGCCAGCAGTTTAGCGGTCCAAGAGACCCAGTACTTC,CASSLAVQETQYF
NA,NA,TRBV13,TRBJ1-6,TGTGCCAGCAGCTTAGGGGCAGGGGATTCACCCCTCCACTTT,CASSLGAGDSPLHF
NA,NA,TRBV5-1,TRBJ2-4,TGCGCCAGCAGCTACAACCCCAATCTAGCCAAAAACATTCAGTACTTC,CASSYNPNLAKNIQYF